A selection of T cell receptor beta chains follows, all from one sample in a study of T cells in Graves' hyperthyroidism and ophthalmopathy. TCRdb processed the multiplex PCR reads anew with MiXCR; each CDR3 protein has one entry. The repertoire includes hundreds of thousands of distinct CDR3 sequences, about a fifth of them detected once, and roughly a third sits in the top ten. Sequencing used blood. These receptors were collected from a young man with Graves' ophthalmopathy. Both conserved end residues are part of each CDR3.

TRBV10-3,CAISDTGNTGELFF
TRBV7-2,CASSLTSGGNTIYF
TRBV7-9,CASSTPEGINNEQFF
TRBV20-1,CSARGTEGKNLRGYTF
TRBV20-1,CSARTGPGQETQYF
TRBV6-2/TRBV6-3,CASSYRGWTNEQFF
TRBV5-1,CASSLVAVSSYNEQFF
TRBV20-1,CSASTGTSTNNEQFF
TRBV27,CASSTGLATSTDTQYF
TRBV28,CASSPAPAGANVLTF
TRBV28,CASIGAGGPYNEQFF
TRBV24-1,CATSDSTLAGSYNEQFF
TRBV28,CASRGYQAGGGGYTF
TRBV19,CASSMGLAGYGEQFF
TRBV7-9,CASSFRQQPTDTQYF
TRBV11-2,CASSPDRAETQYF
TRBV5-8,CASSLGVFYEQFF
TRBV28,CASSADSLYGYTF
TRBV7-2,CASSTRKTGSETQYF
TRBV16,CASSQFGQGGEQYF
TRBV6-1,CASQGQVEIDEQFF
TRBV12-3/TRBV12-4,CASSPSRGIYNEQFF
TRBV27,CASSLLGGAETQYF
TRBV5-6,CASSLEQQETQYF
TRBV5-1,CASSLGVGVGELFF
TRBV7-2,CASSLSTTYNEQFF
TRBV6-2/TRBV6-3,CASSFRTSGTPGELFF
TRBV2,CASKRIDRANTEAFF
TRBV11-2,CASSSMIQGSGELFF
TRBV14,CASSAGVDTGELFF
TRBV5-5,CASSFLQSRETQYF
TRBV29-1,CSVRQGWSSYEQYF
TRBV5-6,CASSLSGTGNWYSNQPQHF
TRBV6-4,CASSQGYGEAFF
TRBV2,CASRHTSGGYNEQFF
TRBV6-2/TRBV6-3,CASRRDNNQPQHF
TRBV5-6,CASSARLASGRSEQFF
TRBV28,CASSPQGERNEQFF
TRBV7-9,CASSRGLGQETQYF
TRBV27,CASSKAGTSGSSEQFF
TRBV30,CAWSVGQPNQPQHF
TRBV20-1,CSALAGDYYEQFF
TRBV24-1,CATSVANSPYNEQFF
TRBV28,CASSLTGDKAQYF
TRBV30,CAWVVNYGYTF
TRBV6-1,CASSEDSPSSYNEQLF
TRBV27,CASSRTGGGFLNTGELFF
TRBV6-4,CAGTVTGRHRTCEKLFF
TRBV5-6,CASSYQTGGGRNEQFF
TRBV29-1,CSVGLHIEQFF
TRBV18,CASSPDRGRVTDTQYF
TRBV20-1,CSARRTSGRGSSYNEQFF
TRBV5-1,CASSPGGGQATLGTEAFF
TRBV6-2/TRBV6-3,CASSYSTADGNSPLHF
TRBV28,CASSPVTSGNTGELFF